Below are 17 T cell receptor beta chains sequenced from a single sample in a study of T cell repertoires in cytomegalovirus infection. A single record per CDR3 protein comes from TCRdb applying MiXCR to the reads. The sample includes under 200,000 distinct CDR3 sequences, 8% to 10% of them seen just once. The sequenced sample was PBMCs. The receptors stem from a human donor in good health (CMV status not recorded). Some clones in this sample may be carry-over from other donors' samples.

This CDR3 reads CATSRERGSDTQYF. The CDR3 DNA reads as TGTGCCACCAGCAGAGAGCGGGGGTCAGATACGCAGTATTTT. This chain links TRBV15 with TRBJ2-3; TRBD2 matches at 7 bases. The J segment lost 4 bases and the V segment lost 0 bases, leaving 1 base of the junction unmatched. Germline V CDR1 and CDR2: LNHNV, YYDKDF (reference sequence). The CDR3 extends over 14 amino acids.

This clonotype was observed at least ten times. V gene TRBV6-2 or TRBV6-3 combines with J gene TRBJ2-6, with a possible D match to TRBD1 (6 bases). CDR3 size: 21 residues. The V and J ends lost 0 bases and 0 bases respectively, with 21 bases between them. Germline V CDR1 and CDR2: MNHEY, SVGEGT. For the CDR3, the DNA is TGTGCCAGCAGTTACTCGAGGACAGACAACCCCTTTCGCTCTGGGGCCAACGTCCTGACTTTC. Amino acids: CASSYSRTDNPFRSGANVLTF.

A few counts support this clonotype. This sequence joins TRBV20-1 and TRBJ1-6; the D is unclear. Germline V gene data show CDR1 as DFQATT and CDR2 as SNEGSKA (reference sequence). CDR3 length: 13 residues. Trimming removed 8 bases at V and 0 bases at J, with 8 bases between. The CDR3: CSLVSSYNSPLHF. The CDR3 DNA reads as TGCAGTCTCGTCTCCTCCTATAATTCACCCCTCCACTTT.

This clonotype was detected many times. The V and J genes are TRBV7-2 and TRBJ1-1, with a weak D call TRBD1 (6 bases). The germline V gene has CDR1 SGHTA and CDR2 FQGNSA. Deletions cut 8 bases from V and 1 base from J, with 11 bases between. This CDR3 contains 13 residues. The CDR3: CASRRGGNTEAFF. The DNA for the CDR3 is TGTGCCAGCCGCAGGGGTGGGAACACTGAAGCTTTCTTT.

The chain joins TRBV11-2 to TRBJ1-1; 12 nucleotides agree with TRBD1. CDR1 and CDR2 from the germline V gene are SGHAT and FQNNGV. V shed 1 base and J 5 bases; nucleotides not matched to a gene: 8. The CDR3 has 17 amino acids. The CDR3 spells CASSLAGTGGKITEAFF. For the CDR3, the DNA is TGTGCCAGCAGCTTAGCCGGGACAGGGGGCAAGATTACTGAAGCTTTCTTT.

Ten or more counts support this clonotype. This rearrangement joins TRBV7-8 to TRBJ1-2, with D possibly being TRBD1 (6 bases). Germline V CDR1 and CDR2: SGHVS, FQNEAQ. The CDR3 length is 11 residues. Trimming cost V 4 bases and J 8 bases, with 8 bases left between them. The CDR3 region has the DNA TGTGCCAGCAGCTCCGGGACAGGCTACACCTTC. Protein sequence: CASSSGTGYTF.

On this clonotype itself: A single base separates this from a much larger clone, so it may be a read error. The chain employs TRBV28 and TRBJ1-3; D is perhaps TRBD1 (6 bases). This CDR3 comprises 14 residues. The ends were cut back, 11 bases at V and 1 base at J, with 15 bases in the middle. CDR1 MDHEN and CDR2 SYDVKM come from the germline V gene. The CDR3 nucleotides are TGTGCCGGCATGGGGACATCTTCTGGAAACACCATATATTTT. Translating it yields CAGMGTSSGNTIYF.

This clonotype was observed a few times. This chain joins TRBV29-1 and TRBJ1-4; 7 positions agree with TRBD1. The CDR3 contains 15 residues. V shed 6 bases and J 8 bases; nucleotides not matched to a gene: 15. Germline V gene data show CDR1 as SQVTM and CDR2 as ANQGSEA. The CDR3 region has the DNA TGCAGCGTAGGCGAACAGGGGCGGTCAGGCGAAAAACTGTTTTTT. As protein: CSVGEQGRSGEKLFF.

In this sample, this clonotype turned up many times. The V call is TRBV7-8, the J call TRBJ2-4, with 8 bases aligning to TRBD2. CDR3 length: 16 residues. Germline V gene data show CDR1 as SGHVS and CDR2 as FQNEAQ. V lost 5 bases to trimming and J lost 1 base; unmatched junction nucleotides: 7. CDR3 nucleotide sequence: TGTGCCAGCAGCAGACATAGCGGGACGGCCAAAAACATTCAGTACTTC. It yields the protein CASSRHSGTAKNIQYF.

This clonotype appeared a few times. The V call is TRBV4-3, the J call TRBJ1-1, with D possibly being TRBD1 (6 bases). Germline V lookup: CDR1 LGHNA, CDR2 YSLEER. The CDR3 is made up of 15 amino acids. V lost 2 bases and J lost 5, with 15 bases in between. DNA for the CDR3: TGCGCCAGCAGCCAACGCGGGGGGCGAGGAACTGAAGCTTTCTTT. Translating gives CASSQRGGRGTEAFF.

The chain couples TRBV2 to TRBJ2-7; D possibly corresponds to TRBD2 (5 bases). This CDR3 region has 15 residues. V was pared by 4 bases and J by 3 bases, with 16 bases between. The germline V gene has CDR1 SNHLY and CDR2 FYNNEI. The CDR3 spells CASSGAGSADYEQYF. The CDR3 DNA follows: TGTGCCAGCAGTGGGGCTGGGAGCGCCGACTACGAGCAGTACTTC.

This clonotype was observed at least ten times. This CDR3 reads CASSQMGSGANVLTF. CDR3 in DNA: TGTGCCAGCAGCCAGATGGGTTCTGGGGCCAACGTCCTGACTTTC. The V call is TRBV7-2, the J call TRBJ2-6; D call uncertain. Trimming pared 5 bases from V and 1 base from J, leaving 9 bases between. There are 15 residues in the CDR3. Germline V gene data show CDR1 as SGHTA and CDR2 as FQGNSA.

The chain uses TRBV2 and TRBJ2-5; 8 bases match TRBD2. V gave up 8 bases and J gave up 5 bases; unmatched junction bases: 7. This CDR3 has 13 residues. Germline V lookup: CDR1 SNHLY, CDR2 FYNNEI. CDR3 in DNA: TGTGCCAGCCGGGAGGGAGGGTCCGAGACCCAGTACTTC. Its protein product is CASREGGSETQYF. The full variable domain, rest sourced from reference TRBV2 and TRBJ2-5, is EPEVTQTPSHQVTQMGQEVILRCVPISNHLYFYWYRQILGQKVEFLVSFYNNEISEKSEIFDDQFSVERPDGSNFTLKIRSTKLEDSAMYFCASREGGSETQYFGPGTRLLVL.

This clonotype came up many times. The rearrangement joins TRBV28 to TRBJ1-1; TRBD1 matches 8 bases. This CDR3 comprises 17 residues. Germline V gives CDR1 MDHEN, CDR2 SYDVKM. V shed 6 bases, J shed 6 bases, and the junction held 18 bases outside the gene matches. CDR3 loop: CASSEDRAIGNRAEAFF. CDR3 DNA sequence: TGTGCCAGCAGCGAGGACAGGGCAATCGGGAACCGCGCTGAAGCTTTCTTT.

This clonotype has at least ten counts. The chain is built from TRBV7-9 and TRBJ1-5; D remains unclear. The CDR3 totals 14 residues. Trimming took 5 bases from V and 4 from J, leaving 12 bases between them. The germline CDR1 and CDR2 sequences are SEHNR and FQNEAQ (reference sequence). The CDR3 region is CASSQDGSNQPQHF. The CDR3 nucleotides read TGTGCCAGCAGCCAGGACGGTTCAAATCAGCCCCAGCATTTT.

V gene TRBV5-1 combines with J gene TRBJ1-1; no reliable D call. Trimming took 3 bases from V and 7 from J, leaving 13 bases between them. Germline lookup yields CDR1 SGHRS and CDR2 YFSETQ. The length of the CDR3 is 13 residues. CDR3 residues: CASSSGRADEAFF. In DNA form, the CDR3 reads TGCGCCAGCAGCTCTGGTCGGGCGGATGAAGCTTTCTTT.

This chain connects TRBV28 to TRBJ1-5, with a weak D call TRBD1 (6 bases). The CDR3 length is 14 residues. The germline V and J ends were trimmed by 7 bases and 2 bases, with 12 bases remaining between them. Germline assignment: CDR1 MDHEN and CDR2 SYDVKM. The CDR3 here is CASIQGWGNQPQHF. Written as DNA, the CDR3 is TGTGCCAGCATACAGGGTTGGGGCAATCAGCCCCAGCATTTT.